This TCR beta chain was documented in a study of blood T cells in healthy people across ages. Next came a second PCR, run for roughly 7 to 12 cycles, which used a sample-barcoded 5' primer along with a J-beta primer mix. TCRdb ran MiXCR on the 5' RACE reads and lists one entry per CDR3 protein. The sample shows around 710,000 distinct CDR3 sequences, about 40% of them seen only once. Study conclusions and caveats: Measured against age, TCR beta diversity per million T cells decreased in a roughly linear manner.

As for this clonotype: Antigen unknown.

V was clipped by 6 bases and J by 6 bases; unmatched bases: 6. From germline, CDR1 is MNHEY and CDR2 SVGAGI. The CDR3 length is 14 residues. This receptor was identified in a woman between 55 and 75 years old in good health. The sample consisted of blood. V is TRBV6-5 and J is TRBJ2-1, with TRBD1 matching over 9 bases. CDR3 sequence (DNA): TGTGCCAGCAGGTACAGGGGGCGCGCCAATGAGCAGTTCTTC. Its translation: CASRYRGRANEQFF.